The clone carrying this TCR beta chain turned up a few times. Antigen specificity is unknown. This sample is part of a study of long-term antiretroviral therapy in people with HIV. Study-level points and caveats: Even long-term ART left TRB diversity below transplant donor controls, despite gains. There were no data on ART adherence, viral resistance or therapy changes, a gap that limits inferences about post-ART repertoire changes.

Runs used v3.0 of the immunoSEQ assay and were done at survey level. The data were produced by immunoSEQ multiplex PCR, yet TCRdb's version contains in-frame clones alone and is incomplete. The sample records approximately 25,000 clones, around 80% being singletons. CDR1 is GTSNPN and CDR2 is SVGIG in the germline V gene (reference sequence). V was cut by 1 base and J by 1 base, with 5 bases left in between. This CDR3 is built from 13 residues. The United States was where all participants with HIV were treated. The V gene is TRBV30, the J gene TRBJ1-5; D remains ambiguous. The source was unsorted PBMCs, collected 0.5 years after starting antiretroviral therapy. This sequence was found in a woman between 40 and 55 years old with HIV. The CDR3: CAWSDTSNQPQHF. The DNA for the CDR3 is TGTGCCTGGAGTGATACCAGCAATCAGCCCCAGCATTTT.